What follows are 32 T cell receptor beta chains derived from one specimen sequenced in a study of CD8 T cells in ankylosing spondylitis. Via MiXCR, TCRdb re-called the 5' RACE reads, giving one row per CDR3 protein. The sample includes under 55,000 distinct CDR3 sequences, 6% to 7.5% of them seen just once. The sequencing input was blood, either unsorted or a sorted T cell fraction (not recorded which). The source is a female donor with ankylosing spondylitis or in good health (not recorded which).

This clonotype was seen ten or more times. The CDR3 DNA reads TGTGCCAGCAGCCCCCGGACTGGGTTGCAGTATTTT. Protein product: CASSPRTGLQYF. The chain employs TRBV7-2 and TRBJ2-3, with a tentative D call TRBD2 (5 bases). The CDR3 loop spans 12 amino acids. Trimming stripped 5 bases from V and 11 bases from J, with 14 bases between. The germline gives CDR1 SGHTA, CDR2 FQGNSA.

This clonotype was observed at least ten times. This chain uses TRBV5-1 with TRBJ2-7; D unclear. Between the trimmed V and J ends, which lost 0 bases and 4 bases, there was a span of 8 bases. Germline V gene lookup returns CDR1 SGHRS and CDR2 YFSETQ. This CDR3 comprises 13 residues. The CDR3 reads CASSLESQYEQYF. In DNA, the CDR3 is TGCGCCAGCAGCTTGGAAAGTCAATACGAGCAGTACTTC. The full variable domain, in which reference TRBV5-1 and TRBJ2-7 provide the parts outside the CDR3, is KAGVTQTPRYLIKTRGQQVTLSCSPISGHRSVSWYQQTPGQGLQFLFEYFSETQRNKGNFPGRFSGRQFSNSRSEMNVSTLELGDSALYLCASSLESQYEQYFGPGTRLTVT.

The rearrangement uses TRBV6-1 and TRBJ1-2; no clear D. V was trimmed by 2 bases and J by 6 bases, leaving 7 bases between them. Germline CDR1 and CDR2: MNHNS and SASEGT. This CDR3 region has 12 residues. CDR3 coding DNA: TGTGCCAGCAGTGAACAGGCGGATGGCTACACCTTC. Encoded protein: CASSEQADGYTF.

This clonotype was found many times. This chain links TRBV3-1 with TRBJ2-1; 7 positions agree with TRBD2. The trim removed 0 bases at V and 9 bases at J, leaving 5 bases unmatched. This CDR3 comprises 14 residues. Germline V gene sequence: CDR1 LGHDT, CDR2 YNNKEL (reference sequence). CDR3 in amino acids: CASSQERLASEQFF. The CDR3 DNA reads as TGTGCCAGCAGCCAAGAGAGACTAGCCAGTGAGCAGTTCTTC.

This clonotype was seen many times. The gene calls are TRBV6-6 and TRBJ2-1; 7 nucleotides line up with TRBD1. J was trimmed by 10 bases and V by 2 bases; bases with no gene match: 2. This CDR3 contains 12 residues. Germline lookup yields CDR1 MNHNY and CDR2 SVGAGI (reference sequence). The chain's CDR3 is CASSYTGQEQFF. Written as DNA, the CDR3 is TGTGCCAGCAGTTACACGGGACAGGAGCAGTTCTTC.

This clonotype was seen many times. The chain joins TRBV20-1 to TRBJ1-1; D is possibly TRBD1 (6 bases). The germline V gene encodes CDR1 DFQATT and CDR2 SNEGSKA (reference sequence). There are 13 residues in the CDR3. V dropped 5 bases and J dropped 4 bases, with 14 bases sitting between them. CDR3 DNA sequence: TGCAGTGCTGCTCTAGACAGGCTCACTGAAGCTTTCTTT. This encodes CSAALDRLTEAFF.

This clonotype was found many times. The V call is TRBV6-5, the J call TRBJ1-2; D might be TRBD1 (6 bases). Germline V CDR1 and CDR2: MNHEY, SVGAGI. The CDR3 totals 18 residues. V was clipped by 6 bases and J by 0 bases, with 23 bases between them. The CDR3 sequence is CASRHLKQQGISNYGYTF. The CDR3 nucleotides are TGTGCCAGCAGGCATCTTAAACAACAGGGAATTTCTAACTATGGCTACACCTTC.

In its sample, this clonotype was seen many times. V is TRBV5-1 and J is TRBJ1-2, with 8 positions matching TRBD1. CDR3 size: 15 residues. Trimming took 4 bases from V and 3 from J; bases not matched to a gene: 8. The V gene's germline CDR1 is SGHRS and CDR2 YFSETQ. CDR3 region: CASSPTGGEYYGYTF. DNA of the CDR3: TGCGCCAGCAGCCCAACAGGGGGGGAATACTATGGCTACACCTTC. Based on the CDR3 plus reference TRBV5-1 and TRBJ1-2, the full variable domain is KAGVTQTPRYLIKTRGQQVTLSCSPISGHRSVSWYQQTPGQGLQFLFEYFSETQRNKGNFPGRFSGRQFSNSRSEMNVSTLELGDSALYLCASSPTGGEYYGYTFGSGTRLTVV.

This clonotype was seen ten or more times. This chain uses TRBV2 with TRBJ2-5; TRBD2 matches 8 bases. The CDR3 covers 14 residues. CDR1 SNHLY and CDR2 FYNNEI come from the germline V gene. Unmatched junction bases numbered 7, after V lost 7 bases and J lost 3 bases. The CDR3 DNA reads TGTGCCAGCACCCTGTTTAGCGGGAAAGAGACCCAGTACTTC. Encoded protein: CASTLFSGKETQYF.

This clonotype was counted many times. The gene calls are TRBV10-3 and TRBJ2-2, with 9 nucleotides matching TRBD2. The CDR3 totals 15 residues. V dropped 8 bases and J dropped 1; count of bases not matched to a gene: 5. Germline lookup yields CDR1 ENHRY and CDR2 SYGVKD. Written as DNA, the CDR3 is TGTGCCATCCCGAGACTAGCGGAGAACACCGGGGAGCTGTTTTTT. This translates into CAIPRLAENTGELFF.

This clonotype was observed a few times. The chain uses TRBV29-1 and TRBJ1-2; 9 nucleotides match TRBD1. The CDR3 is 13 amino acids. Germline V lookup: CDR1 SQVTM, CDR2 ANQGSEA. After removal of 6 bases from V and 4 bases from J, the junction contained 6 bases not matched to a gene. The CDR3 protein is CSVLTGGGYGYTF. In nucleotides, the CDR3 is TGCAGCGTCCTGACAGGGGGTGGCTATGGCTACACCTTC.

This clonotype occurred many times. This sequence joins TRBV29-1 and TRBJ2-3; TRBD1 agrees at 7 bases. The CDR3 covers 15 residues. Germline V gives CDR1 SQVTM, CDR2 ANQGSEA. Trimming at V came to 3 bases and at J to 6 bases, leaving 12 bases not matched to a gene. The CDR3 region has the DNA TGCAGCGTTGAGGAGATAGGGGGCTTGGCGGATACGCAGTATTTT. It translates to CSVEEIGGLADTQYF.

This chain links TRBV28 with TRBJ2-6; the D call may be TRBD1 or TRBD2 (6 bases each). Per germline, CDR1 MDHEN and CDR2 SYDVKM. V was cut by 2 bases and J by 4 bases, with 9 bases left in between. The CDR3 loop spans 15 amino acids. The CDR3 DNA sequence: TGTGCCAGCAGTTTAGGGGGGCACGGGGCCAACGTCCTGACTTTC. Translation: CASSLGGHGANVLTF.

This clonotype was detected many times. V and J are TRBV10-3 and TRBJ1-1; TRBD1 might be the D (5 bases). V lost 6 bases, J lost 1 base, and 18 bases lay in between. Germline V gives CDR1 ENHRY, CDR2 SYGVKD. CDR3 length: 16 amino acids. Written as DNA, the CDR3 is TGTGCCATCAGGGGAAAATGGGACGGGTCGAACACTGAAGCTTTCTTT. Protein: CAIRGKWDGSNTEAFF.

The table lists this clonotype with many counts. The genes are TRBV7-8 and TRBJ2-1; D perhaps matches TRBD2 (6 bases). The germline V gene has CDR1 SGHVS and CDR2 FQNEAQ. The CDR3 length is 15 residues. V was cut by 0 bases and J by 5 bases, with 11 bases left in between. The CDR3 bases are TGTGCCAGCAGCTTAGCCGGGACTCTAGACAATGAGCAGTTCTTC. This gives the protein CASSLAGTLDNEQFF. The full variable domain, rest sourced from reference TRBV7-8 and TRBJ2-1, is GAGVSQSPRYKVAKRGQDVALRCDPISGHVSLFWYQQALGQGPEFLTYFQNEAQLDKSGLPSDRFFAERPEGSVSTLKIQRTQQEDSAVYLCASSLAGTLDNEQFFGPGTRLTVL.

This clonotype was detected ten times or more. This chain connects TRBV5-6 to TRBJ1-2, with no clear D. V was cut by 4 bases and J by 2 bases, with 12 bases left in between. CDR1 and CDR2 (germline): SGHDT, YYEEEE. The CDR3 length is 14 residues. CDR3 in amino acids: CASSPVYRNYGYTF. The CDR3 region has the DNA TGTGCCAGCAGCCCTGTCTACCGAAACTATGGCTACACCTTC.

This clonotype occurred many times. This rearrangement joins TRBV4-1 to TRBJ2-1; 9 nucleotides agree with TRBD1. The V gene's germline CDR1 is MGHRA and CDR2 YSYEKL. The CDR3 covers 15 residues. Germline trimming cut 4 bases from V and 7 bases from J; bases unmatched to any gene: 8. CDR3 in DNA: TGCGCCAGCAGCCGAACAGGGGGCGTAGGGAATGAGCAGTTCTTC. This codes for CASSRTGGVGNEQFF.

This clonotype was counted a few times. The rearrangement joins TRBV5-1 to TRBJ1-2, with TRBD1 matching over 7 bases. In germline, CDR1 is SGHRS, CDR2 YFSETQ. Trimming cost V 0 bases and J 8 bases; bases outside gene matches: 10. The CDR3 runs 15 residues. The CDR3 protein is CASSLALSTGVGYTF. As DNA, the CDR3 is TGCGCCAGCAGCTTGGCACTTAGTACAGGGGTCGGCTACACCTTC.

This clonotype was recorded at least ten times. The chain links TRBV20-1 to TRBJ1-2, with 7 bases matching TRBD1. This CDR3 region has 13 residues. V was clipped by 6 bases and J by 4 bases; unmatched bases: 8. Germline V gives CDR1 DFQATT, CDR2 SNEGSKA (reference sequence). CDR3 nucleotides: TGCAGTGCAAAAATCAGGGGGAGCTATGGCTACACCTTC. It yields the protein CSAKIRGSYGYTF.

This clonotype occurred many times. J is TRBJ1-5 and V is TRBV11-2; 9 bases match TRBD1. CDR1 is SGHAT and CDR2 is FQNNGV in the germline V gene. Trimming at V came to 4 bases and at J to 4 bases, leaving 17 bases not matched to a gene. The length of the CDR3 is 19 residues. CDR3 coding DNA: TGTGCCAGCAGCTCCTTAGGCGGGACAGGGTCTTATGGAAATCAGCCCCAGCATTTT. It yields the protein CASSSLGGTGSYGNQPQHF. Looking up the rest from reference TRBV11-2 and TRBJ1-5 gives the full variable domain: EAGVAQSPRYKIIEKRQSVAFWCNPISGHATLYWYQQILGQGPKLLIQFQNNGVVDDSQLPKDRFSAERLKGVDSTLKIQPAKLEDSAVYLCASSSLGGTGSYGNQPQHFGDGTRLSIL.

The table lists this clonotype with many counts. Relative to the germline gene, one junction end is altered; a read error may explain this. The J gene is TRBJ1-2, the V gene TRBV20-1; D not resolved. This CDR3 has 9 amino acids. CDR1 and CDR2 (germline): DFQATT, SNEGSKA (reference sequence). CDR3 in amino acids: CSANPRSFF. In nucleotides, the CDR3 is TGCAGCGCCAACCCCAGGTCGTTCTTC.

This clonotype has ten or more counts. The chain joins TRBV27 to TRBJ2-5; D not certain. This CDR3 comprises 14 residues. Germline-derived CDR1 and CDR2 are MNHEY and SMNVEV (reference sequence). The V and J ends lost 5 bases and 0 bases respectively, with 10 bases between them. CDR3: CASSRDTNQETQYF. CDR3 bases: TGTGCCAGCAGTCGAGACACAAACCAAGAGACCCAGTACTTC.

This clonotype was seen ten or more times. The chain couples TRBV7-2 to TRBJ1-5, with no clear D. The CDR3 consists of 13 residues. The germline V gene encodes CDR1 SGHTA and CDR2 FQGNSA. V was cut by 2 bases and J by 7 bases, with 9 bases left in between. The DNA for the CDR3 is TGTGCCAGCAGCTTACAGGCTGACCAGCCCCAGCATTTT. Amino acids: CASSLQADQPQHF. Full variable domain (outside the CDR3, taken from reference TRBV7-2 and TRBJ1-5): GAGVSQSPSNKVTEKGKDVELRCDPISGHTALYWYRQSLGQGLEFLIYFQGNSAPDKSGLPSDRFSAERTGGSVSTLTIQRTQQEDSAVYLCASSLQADQPQHFGDGTRLSIL.

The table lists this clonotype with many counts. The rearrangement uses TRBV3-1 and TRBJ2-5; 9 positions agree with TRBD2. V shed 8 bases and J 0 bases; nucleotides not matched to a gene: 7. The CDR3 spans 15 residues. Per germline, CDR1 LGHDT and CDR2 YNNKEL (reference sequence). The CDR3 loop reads CASSPTSGYQETQYF. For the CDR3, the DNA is TGTGCCAGCTCACCAACTAGCGGGTACCAAGAGACCCAGTACTTC.

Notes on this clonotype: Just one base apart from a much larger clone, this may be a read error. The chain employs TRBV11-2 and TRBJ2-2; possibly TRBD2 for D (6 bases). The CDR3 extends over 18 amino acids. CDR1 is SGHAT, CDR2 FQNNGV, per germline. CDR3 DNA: TGTACCAGCAGCTTAAAGTCCCGCCGGGACTGGAACACCGGGGAGCTGTTTTTT. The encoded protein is CTSSLKSRRDWNTGELFF.

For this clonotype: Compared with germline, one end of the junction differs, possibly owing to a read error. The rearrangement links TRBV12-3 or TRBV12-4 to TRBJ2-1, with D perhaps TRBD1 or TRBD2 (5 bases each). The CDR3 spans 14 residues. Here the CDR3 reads CASSLVGVRNEQFF. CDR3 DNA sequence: TGTGCCAGCAGCTTAGTGGGGGTGCGCAATGAGCAGTTCTTC.

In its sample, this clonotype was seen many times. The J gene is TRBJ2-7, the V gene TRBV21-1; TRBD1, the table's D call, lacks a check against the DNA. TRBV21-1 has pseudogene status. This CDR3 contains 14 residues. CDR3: CASRNVSVLHEQYV. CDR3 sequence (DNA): TGTGCCAGCAGGAACGTCAGTGTCCTGCACGAGCAGTACGTC.

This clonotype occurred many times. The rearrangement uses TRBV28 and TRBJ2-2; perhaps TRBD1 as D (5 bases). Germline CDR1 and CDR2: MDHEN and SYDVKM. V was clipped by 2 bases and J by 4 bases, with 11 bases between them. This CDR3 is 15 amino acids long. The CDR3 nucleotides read TGTGCCAGCAGTTTACTCGTAGGGGCCACCGGGGAGCTGTTTTTT. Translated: CASSLLVGATGELFF.

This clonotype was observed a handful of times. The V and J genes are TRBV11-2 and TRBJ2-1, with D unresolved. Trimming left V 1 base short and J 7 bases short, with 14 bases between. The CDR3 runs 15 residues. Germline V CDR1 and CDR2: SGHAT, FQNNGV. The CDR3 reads CASSLGFGMPNEQFF. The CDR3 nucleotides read TGTGCCAGCAGCTTAGGTTTTGGGATGCCTAATGAGCAGTTCTTC.

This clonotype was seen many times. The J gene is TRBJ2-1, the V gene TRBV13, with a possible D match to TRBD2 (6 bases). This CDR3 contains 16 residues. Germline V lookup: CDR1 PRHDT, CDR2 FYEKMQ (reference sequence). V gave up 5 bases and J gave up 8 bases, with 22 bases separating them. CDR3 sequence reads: CASSGQVASVRYEQFF. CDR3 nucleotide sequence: TGTGCCAGCAGCGGACAAGTGGCTAGCGTTAGGTATGAGCAGTTCTTC.

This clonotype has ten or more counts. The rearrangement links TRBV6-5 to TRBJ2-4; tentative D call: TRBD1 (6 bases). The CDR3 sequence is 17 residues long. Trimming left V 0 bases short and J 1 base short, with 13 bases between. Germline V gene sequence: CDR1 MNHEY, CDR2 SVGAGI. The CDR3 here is CASSYSKGQGAKNIQYF. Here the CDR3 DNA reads TGTGCCAGCAGTTACTCGAAGGGTCAGGGGGCCAAAAACATTCAGTACTTC.

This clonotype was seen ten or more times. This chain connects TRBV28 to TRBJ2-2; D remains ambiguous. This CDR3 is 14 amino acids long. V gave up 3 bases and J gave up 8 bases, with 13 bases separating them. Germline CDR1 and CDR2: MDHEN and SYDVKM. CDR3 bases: TGTGCCAGCAGTTTGTATCGGACCACGGGGGAGCTGTTTTTT. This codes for CASSLYRTTGELFF.